Listed below are T cell receptor beta chains from one sample, sequenced in a study of blood T cell repertoires in COVID-19. Data came from immunoSEQ multiplex PCR; TCRdb stores just in-frame clones and leaves some out. Of 150,000 to 200,000 clones listed, around 93% are singletons. Material for sequencing was peripheral blood. All receptors come from a woman aged 45-60 years with acute or convalescent COVID-19. CDR3s include the opening cysteine and the closing phenylalanine or tryptophan. D genes are given only for firm matches. Clone size is stated in some rows and not others, as once, few, many or a class when expanded.

clone_size | j_call | v_call | d_call | cdr3_aa | cdr3_nt
NA | TRBJ2-3 | TRBV6-6 | TRBD2 | CASRTSGDTDTQYF | TGTGCCAGCAGGACTAGCGGGGACACAGATACGCAGTATTTT
NA | TRBJ1-1 | TRBV28 | NA | CASSGVSEAFF | TGTGCCAGCAGCGGAGTCTCTGAAGCTTTCTTT
NA | TRBJ1-1 | TRBV18 | TRBD1 | CASSRQGAISEAFF | TGTGCCAGCTCAAGACAGGGGGCGATTTCTGAAGCTTTCTTT
few | TRBJ2-6 | TRBV4-2 | NA | CASSLRRSSGANVLTF | TGTGCCAGCAGCCTTAGAAGGAGCTCTGGGGCCAACGTCCTGACTTTC
NA | TRBJ1-1 | TRBV19 | NA | CASSIRAATRTLSTEAFF | TGTGCCAGTAGTATACGGGCCGCGACTAGAACCTTGAGCACTGAAGCTTTCTTT
NA | TRBJ1-1 | TRBV12-3/TRBV12-4 | NA | CASSGTLTAEAFF | TGTGCCAGCAGTGGGACTTTAACCGCTGAAGCTTTCTTT
NA | TRBJ1-1 | TRBV11-2 | NA | CASSLTPGSNTEAFF | TGTGCCAGCAGCTTAACCCCAGGGTCGAACACTGAAGCTTTCTTT
NA | TRBJ2-2 | TRBV28 | TRBD2 | CASSLRTSGRQTGELFF | TGTGCCAGCAGTTTGAGGACTAGCGGGAGGCAGACCGGGGAGCTGTTTTTT
NA | TRBJ2-5 | TRBV5-5 | TRBD2 | CASSPSLAGGIETQYF | TGTGCCAGCAGCCCCTCCCTGGCGGGGGGGATAGAGACCCAGTACTTC
NA | TRBJ2-1 | TRBV3-1/TRBV3-2 | TRBD2 | CASSSSGGGNEQFF | TGTGCCAGCAGCTCGAGCGGGGGTGGGAATGAGCAGTTCTTC
NA | TRBJ1-1 | TRBV12-3/TRBV12-4 | NA | CASSFDTNTEAFF | TGTGCCAGCAGTTTCGACACCAACACTGAAGCTTTCTTT
NA | TRBJ1-2 | TRBV3-1/TRBV3-2 | TRBD1 | CASSHQLGTGLFTYTF | TGTGCCAGCAGCCATCAACTTGGGACAGGCCTTTTTACCTACACCTTC
NA | TRBJ2-3 | TRBV9 | NA | CASSWRLGTDTQYF | TGTGCCAGCAGTTGGCGACTGGGCACAGATACGCAGTATTTT
NA | TRBJ1-1 | TRBV6-5 | TRBD1 | CASRPGTGVWLAFF | TGTGCCAGCAGACCCGGGACAGGGGTATGGTTGGCTTTCTTT
NA | TRBJ1-6 | TRBV7-3 | NA | CASSLPPAVRALHF | TGTGCCAGCAGCTTACCCCCGGCGGTTCGGGCCCTCCACTTT
NA | TRBJ1-3 | TRBV11-2 | NA | CASSLAAGNTIYF | TGTGCCAGCAGCTTAGCTGCGGGAAACACCATATATTTT
NA | TRBJ2-5 | TRBV24-1 | NA | CATPRQGNSETQYF | TGTGCCACCCCAAGGCAGGGGAATTCAGAGACCCAGTACTTC
NA | TRBJ1-2 | TRBV15 | TRBD1 | CATSRETGGDGYTF | TGTGCCACCAGCAGAGAAACAGGGGGGGATGGCTACACCTTC
NA | TRBJ1-1 | TRBV6-5 | NA | CASSYSLRLVNTEAFF | TGTGCCAGCAGTTACTCGCTGAGACTGGTTAACACTGAAGCTTTCTTT
once | TRBJ1-1 | TRBV14 | NA | CASSHLSSVYTEAFF | TGTGCCAGCAGCCACTTATCCAGTGTGTACACTGAAGCTTTCTTT
NA | TRBJ2-2 | TRBV13 | TRBD2 | CASSDAGTSSRTGELFF | TGTGCCAGCAGCGACGCCGGGACTAGTTCGCGCACCGGGGAGCTGTTTTTT
NA | TRBJ2-7 | TRBV11-2 | TRBD2 | CASSSGEAGGAYEQYF | TGTGCCAGCAGCTCCGGAGAAGCGGGAGGGGCCTACGAGCAGTACTTC
NA | TRBJ2-1 | TRBV15 | NA | CATSGDFYNEQFF | TGTGCCACCAGCGGGGACTTCTACAATGAGCAGTTCTTC
NA | TRBJ2-7 | TRBV6-1 | NA | CASSDALGQGVPYEQYF | TGTGCCAGCAGTGACGCTTTGGGACAAGGGGTACCCTACGAGCAGTACTTC
NA | TRBJ1-3 | TRBV7-2 | NA | CASSLVGSELSGNTIYF | TGTGCCAGCAGCTTAGTCGGCTCAGAACTATCTGGAAACACCATATATTTT
few | TRBJ2-5 | TRBV7-6 | NA | CASSTNGRRAPKETQYF | TGTGCCAGCAGCACCAATGGGCGGAGGGCTCCCAAGGAGACCCAGTACTTC
NA | TRBJ2-2 | TRBV7-3 | NA | CASSLFRSGFGAGELFF | TGTGCCAGCAGCCTCTTTCGTAGCGGATTTGGGGCCGGGGAGCTGTTTTTT
NA | TRBJ2-6 | TRBV6-1 | NA | CASSEGASGANVLTF | TGTGCCAGCAGTGAAGGAGCGTCTGGGGCCAACGTCCTGACTTTC
once | TRBJ2-1 | TRBV10-3 | NA | CAIREMSGSYNEQFF | TGTGCCATCAGGGAAATGTCGGGCTCCTACAATGAGCAGTTCTTC
NA | TRBJ2-1 | TRBV4-3 | TRBD2 | CASSPRLAGAYNEQFF | TGCGCCAGCAGCCCCCGACTAGCGGGCGCCTACAATGAGCAGTTCTTC
NA | TRBJ1-1 | TRBV10-3 | TRBD1 | CATTGQGSQNTEAFF | TGTGCCACCACCGGACAGGGGTCACAGAACACTGAAGCTTTCTTT
once | TRBJ2-2 | TRBV4-3 | TRBD1 | CASSLNTGGSGTGELFF | TGCGCCAGCAGCCTAAATACAGGGGGCTCGGGCACCGGGGAGCTGTTTTTT
once | TRBJ1-2 | TRBV18 | TRBD1 | CASSLSGTDHGYTF | TGTGCCAGCTCATTATCCGGGACAGACCATGGCTACACCTTC
NA | TRBJ2-1 | TRBV3-1/TRBV3-2 | NA | CASSPSDRNQFF | TGTGCCAGCAGCCCTTCTGACAGAAACCAGTTCTTC
NA | TRBJ1-5 | TRBV4-1 | NA | CASSQEGGTQPQHF | TGCGCCAGCAGCCAGGAGGGAGGGACCCAGCCCCAGCATTTT
NA | TRBJ1-2 | TRBV6-5 | TRBD1 | CASSYKGQVHGYTF | TGTGCCAGCAGTTATAAGGGACAGGTGCATGGCTACACCTTC
NA | TRBJ1-2 | TRBV29-1 | NA | CSAKSGEEGYTF | TGCAGCGCTAAATCTGGAGAGGAAGGCTACACCTTC
NA | TRBJ1-6 | TRBV5-1 | NA | CASRGIGVGDSPLHF | TGCGCCAGCAGGGGGATCGGGGTTGGTGATTCACCCCTCCACTTT
few | TRBJ1-2 | TRBV4-3 | NA | CASSHPGERPRGYTF | TGCGCCAGCAGCCACCCTGGGGAGAGACCACGCGGCTACACCTTC
once | TRBJ2-1 | TRBV7-3 | TRBD2 | CASSSGLNIAGDNEQFF | TGTGCCAGCAGCTCCGGGCTGAATATAGCGGGGGACAATGAGCAGTTCTTC
NA | TRBJ2-1 | TRBV19 | NA | CASSISLSNEQFF | TGTGCCAGTAGTATAAGTCTATCCAATGAGCAGTTCTTC
NA | TRBJ1-6 | TRBV4-1 | NA | CASSPEPAGPRVPLHF | TGCGCCAGCAGCCCCGAACCCGCGGGACCACGTGTACCCCTCCACTTT
once | TRBJ2-2 | TRBV7-2 | NA | CASSLELAGHTGELFF | TGTGCCAGCAGCTTAGAACTAGCAGGACACACCGGGGAGCTGTTTTTT
once | TRBJ2-7 | TRBV28 | NA | CASSLAGPDEQYF | TGTGCCAGCAGTTTAGCAGGGCCAGACGAGCAGTACTTC
NA | TRBJ2-1 | TRBV7-2 | TRBD1 | CASSPYLRGSSYNEQFF | TGTGCCAGCAGCCCCTATCTCAGGGGGAGCTCCTACAATGAGCAGTTCTTC
NA | TRBJ2-4 | TRBV27 | TRBD1 | CASRPGGQGAEYF | TGTGCCAGCAGGCCCGGGGGACAGGGGGCCGAGTACTTC
NA | TRBJ2-7 | TRBV12-3/TRBV12-4 | NA | CASSFGGSYEQYF | TGTGCCAGCAGTTTCGGCGGATCCTACGAGCAGTACTTC
NA | TRBJ2-1 | TRBV20-1 | TRBD2 | CSASSTSGRAGDEQFF | TGCAGTGCTAGTTCGACTAGCGGGAGGGCGGGCGATGAGCAGTTCTTC
NA | TRBJ2-7 | TRBV5-6 | TRBD1 | CASSLVGQGTYEQYF | TGTGCCAGCAGCTTGGTGGGACAGGGGACCTACGAGCAGTACTTC
NA | TRBJ2-1 | TRBV2 | NA | CASQNNEQFF | TGTGCCAGCCAAAACAATGAGCAGTTCTTC
NA | TRBJ2-1 | TRBV7-2 | NA | CASAVPYNEQFF | TGTGCCAGCGCGGTCCCCTACAATGAGCAGTTCTTC
NA | TRBJ2-3 | TRBV6-5 | NA | CATSDTHQSTDTQYF | TGTGCCACCTCGGACACCCACCAAAGCACAGATACGCAGTATTTT
NA | TRBJ2-1 | TRBV20-1 | NA | CSASLEFHEQFF | TGCAGTGCTAGTCTAGAGTTCCATGAGCAGTTCTTC
NA | TRBJ1-1 | TRBV6-6 | TRBD1 | CASSYLDRDVEAFF | TGTGCCAGCAGTTACTTAGACAGGGATGTTGAAGCTTTCTTT
NA | TRBJ1-1 | TRBV6-6 | TRBD1 | CASSQTQGPYTEAFF | TGTGCCAGCAGTCAGACACAGGGGCCCTACACTGAAGCTTTCTTT
NA | TRBJ1-2 | TRBV2 | TRBD1 | CASSELLPGTGGGYTF | TGTGCCAGCAGTGAGCTCCTACCCGGGACAGGGGGAGGCTACACCTTC
NA | TRBJ1-5 | TRBV30 | NA | CAWSVGGDQPQHF | TGTGCCTGGAGTGTAGGGGGTGATCAGCCCCAGCATTTT
NA | TRBJ2-6 | TRBV11-2 | NA | CASSLQGTGANVLTF | TGTGCCAGCAGCTTACAGGGAACTGGGGCCAACGTCCTGACTTTC
NA | TRBJ2-1 | TRBV11-2 | NA | CASSFVGLANEQFF | TGTGCCAGCAGCTTCGTTGGACTGGCCAATGAGCAGTTCTTC